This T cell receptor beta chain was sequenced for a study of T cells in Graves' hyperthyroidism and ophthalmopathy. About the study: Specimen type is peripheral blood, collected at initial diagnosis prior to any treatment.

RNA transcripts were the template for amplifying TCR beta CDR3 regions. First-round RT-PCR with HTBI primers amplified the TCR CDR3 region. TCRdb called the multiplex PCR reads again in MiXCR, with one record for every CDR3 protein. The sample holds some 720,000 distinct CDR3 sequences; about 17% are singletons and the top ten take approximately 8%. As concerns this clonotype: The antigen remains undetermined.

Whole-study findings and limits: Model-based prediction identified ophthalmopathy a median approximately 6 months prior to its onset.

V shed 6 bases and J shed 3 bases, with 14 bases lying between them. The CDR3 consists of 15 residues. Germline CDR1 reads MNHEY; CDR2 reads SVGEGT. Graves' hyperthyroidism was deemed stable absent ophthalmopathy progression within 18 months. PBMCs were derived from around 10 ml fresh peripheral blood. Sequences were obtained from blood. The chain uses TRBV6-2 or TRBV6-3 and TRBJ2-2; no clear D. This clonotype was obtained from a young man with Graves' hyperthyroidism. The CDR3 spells CASRGIGVDTGELFF. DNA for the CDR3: TGTGCCAGCAGGGGGATAGGAGTGGACACCGGGGAGCTGTTTTTT.